This TCR beta chain comes out of a study of OX40 agonist ivuxolimab in advanced cancers. Study summary: Participants could have had prior anti-PD-1, anti-PD-L1 or anti-CTLA-4 therapy, and approximately 37% had some.

Systemic immunosuppression or a history of autoimmune disease excluded patients. Details on this clone: Antigen specificity is unknown.

The table came from immunoSEQ multiplex PCR; TCRdb's copy has only in-frame clones and leaves some out. The sample holds about 75,000 clones, about 88% seen once. CDR3 length: 13 amino acids. The V gene lost 5 bases and the J gene lost 3 bases, with 8 bases spanning the gap. Germline CDR1 is SEHNR and CDR2 is FQNEAQ (reference sequence). Study findings and constraints: The antigen specificity of the peripheral T cells (those that were expanded) was not determined. Among the lowest peripheral clonal expansion occurred in 0.1-3.0 mg/kg partial responders.

This receptor was identified in an adult with an advanced solid tumor such as melanoma, head and neck, liver or kidney cancer. The chain employs TRBV7-9 and TRBJ2-1, with unresolved D. This sample comprised CD4+ or CD8+ T cells sorted from blood, obtained in a trial of the OX40 agonist ivuxolimab. The CDR3 loop is CASSHEVYNEQFF. CDR3 DNA: TGTGCCAGCAGCCACGAAGTCTACAATGAGCAGTTCTTC.